This T cell receptor beta chain derives from a study of cytomegalovirus exposure and HLA in healthy donors. CDR1 is MNHEY, CDR2 SMNVEV, per germline (reference sequence). V lost 8 bases and J 8 bases, leaving 24 bases between the germline ends. This CDR3 region has 15 residues. For this clone: The antigen is undetermined.

Study results and caveats: Clonal expansion was found to be greater in HLA-associated TCR beta chains than in equally common others in a later analysis. Apart from CMV serostatus, no immune exposure information was available. Cytomegalovirus status was reportedly diagnosed by the classifier with high specificity and sensitivity.

Use of 60 Vbeta and 13 Jbeta primers characterized the PCR. Sequenced by immunoSEQ multiplex PCR; TCRdb stores in-frame clones only, minus some. The sample lists approximately 100,000 clones, roughly 82% occurring once. The TCR comes from a male donor in good health and CMV-seropositive. Sequencing used PBMCs. The chain recombines TRBV27 with TRBJ1-2, with D perhaps matching TRBD1 (6 bases). The CDR3 bases are TGTGCCAGCCGAAGATGGGACACCACCGCTGGGGGCTACACCTTC. Its protein is CASRRWDTTAGGYTF.